This T cell receptor beta chain was identified during a study of beta chain features in type 1 diabetes. Study-level findings and limits: Shortening that was moderate but significant affected the TCRB CDR3s of Type 1 diabetes patients in all four CD4+ subsets. The influence of HLA type on TCRB rearrangement stayed undetermined.

Every isolated RNA sample was fully reverse transcribed, so sequencing captured expressed TCRB transcripts. Here immunoSEQ multiplex PCR was the method, and the copy in TCRdb shows in-frame clones only, minus some. The sample consists of 150,000 to 200,000 clones, about 9.1% of them appearing once. Per the germline V gene, CDR1 is SGHTA and CDR2 is FQGNSA. V trimming: 3 bases; J trimming: 7 bases; junction bases outside the gene matches: 4. The CDR3 totals 13 residues. There are a few counts of this clone. Its antigen is unknown. This receptor was identified in a woman aged 18-30 years in good health. The specimen sequenced was central memory CD4+ T cells from blood. V usage is TRBV7-2 and J usage is TRBJ1-1; 8 bases line up with TRBD1. The CDR3 sequence: CASSFGQGGEAFF. The CDR3 region has the DNA TGTGCCAGCAGCTTCGGACAGGGAGGTGAAGCTTTCTTT.